A selection of T cell receptor beta chains follows, all from one sample in a study of blood T cell repertoires in COVID-19. Clones were read by immunoSEQ multiplex PCR, and TCRdb kept only the in-frame ones, dropping some. The repertoire includes 100,000 to 150,000 clones, about 85% of them detected once, and more than 9.5% sits in the top ten. What was sequenced was peripheral blood. These receptors originate from a man in his forties or fifties with active or convalescent COVID-19. CDR3s include the opening cysteine and the closing phenylalanine or tryptophan. Fields, in order: V gene, CDR3 protein.

V gene: TRBV20-1
CDR3 protein: CSASEGQFNYGYTF

V gene: TRBV7-2
CDR3 protein: CASSSWTGGLDTQYF

V gene: TRBV4-2
CDR3 protein: CASSPPGGGTGTEAFF

V gene: TRBV4-1
CDR3 protein: CASSQEGGSPLHF

V gene: TRBV7-9
CDR3 protein: CASSSPGLAGDTQYF

V gene: TRBV4-1
CDR3 protein: CASSQDLTVTEAFF

V gene: TRBV18
CDR3 protein: CASSQLGQGMGEQYF

V gene: TRBV7-9
CDR3 protein: CASSLVLAGAYEQYF

V gene: TRBV11-3
CDR3 protein: CASSTRTGAQYF

V gene: TRBV7-9
CDR3 protein: CASRATGGGQSVGPQHF

V gene: TRBV11-2
CDR3 protein: CASSPSTGNYEQYF

V gene: TRBV6-5
CDR3 protein: CASSYAGTGGYEQYF

V gene: TRBV6-4
CDR3 protein: CASSRGLWTEAFF

V gene: TRBV10-3
CDR3 protein: CAISGLAGSTDTQYF

V gene: TRBV5-6
CDR3 protein: CASSSGTGGYEQYF

V gene: TRBV29-1
CDR3 protein: CSVGVGTGTRYEQYF

V gene: TRBV30
CDR3 protein: CAWSVPGGGANYGYTF

V gene: TRBV9
CDR3 protein: CASSRAGQSNEKLFF

V gene: TRBV4-3
CDR3 protein: CASSQDRLAGGQNIQYF

V gene: TRBV7-2
CDR3 protein: CASSLARGASYEQYF

V gene: TRBV5-1
CDR3 protein: CASRPGLGNTGELFF

V gene: TRBV12-3/TRBV12-4
CDR3 protein: CASSVGTVGEQYF

V gene: TRBV11-2
CDR3 protein: CASSLDQTTGKYEQYF

V gene: TRBV18
CDR3 protein: CASSPKAGAVEKLFF

V gene: TRBV11-2
CDR3 protein: CASSFTSGGAGELFF

V gene: TRBV7-3
CDR3 protein: CASSLPPGQGDGYTF

V gene: TRBV7-9
CDR3 protein: CASSSGQGVAQPQHF

V gene: TRBV7-9
CDR3 protein: CASSSKGGANTGELFF

V gene: TRBV10-3
CDR3 protein: CAISGTVTTGNTIYF

V gene: TRBV6-1
CDR3 protein: CASSEAQGQGYTF

V gene: TRBV3-1/TRBV3-2
CDR3 protein: CASSRGTSGGGNIQYF

V gene: TRBV5-4
CDR3 protein: CASSLAGAGGAGEQYF

V gene: TRBV15
CDR3 protein: CATSRDGTFDRYTF

V gene: TRBV2
CDR3 protein: CASKTEALENQPQHF

V gene: TRBV2
CDR3 protein: CATSQGDGNTIYF

V gene: TRBV24-1
CDR3 protein: CATPDSRSYEQYF

V gene: TRBV13
CDR3 protein: CASSLWGQGAKGHTGELFF

V gene: TRBV7-9
CDR3 protein: CASSHDRVGNTIYF

V gene: TRBV6-5
CDR3 protein: CASSYSGRDTEAFF

V gene: TRBV12-5
CDR3 protein: CASGLETGGYGYTF

V gene: TRBV7-9
CDR3 protein: CASSHRGYEQYF

V gene: TRBV7-2
CDR3 protein: CASSLFSGGRGTQYF

V gene: TRBV3-1/TRBV3-2
CDR3 protein: CASSHPTENTGELFF

V gene: TRBV10-3
CDR3 protein: CAISDTRGGNNEQFF

V gene: TRBV5-1
CDR3 protein: CASSPGQGEGYTF

V gene: TRBV5-5
CDR3 protein: CASSAVYIPTGELFF